This T cell receptor (beta chain) was profiled in a study of T cell responses to AZD1222 COVID-19 vaccine. V was shortened by 1 base and J by 0 bases, with 7 bases between the two germline ends. Germline loops: CDR1 SGHNT, CDR2 YENEEA. The CDR3 loop spans 15 amino acids. As to this clone: The antigen is undetermined. The sample carries other DNA sequences with the same CDR3.

Broader study findings: Repertoire sampling happened only post peak T cell response.

The repertoire was sequenced with immunoSEQ multiplex PCR; TCRdb's copy has only in-frame clones and lacks some. Here the sample spans tens of thousands of clones, 65% to 85% being singletons. The chain recombines TRBV11-3 with TRBJ2-1; D call uncertain. The sample consisted of peripheral blood, taken on day 0 of AZD1222 vaccination. The receptor's source is an adult in good health. CDR3 region: CASSLGGSSYNEQFF. The CDR3 DNA is TGTGCCAGCAGCTTAGGGGGAAGCTCCTACAATGAGCAGTTCTTC.